Listed here are 8 T cell receptor beta chains from one sample, sequenced in a study of regulatory and conventional T cells in RAG deficiency. Blood CD4+ CD25-high CD127-low regulatory T cells supplied the genomic DNA template. Method: immunoSEQ multiplex PCR; TCRdb's copy keeps in-frame clones and lacks some. The data contain tens of thousands of clones, around nine tenths of them singletons. These same records also appear under a second study, on regulatory T cells. Per that study: The PCR used 52 TRBV and 13 TRBJ primers.

The sample consisted of Tregs sorted from blood. These receptor sequences come from a human donor in good health.

The V call is TRBV2, the J call TRBJ1-5; D is undetermined. The length of the CDR3 is 13 residues. Germline V lookup: CDR1 SNHLY, CDR2 FYNNEI. Trimming pared 3 bases from V and 4 bases from J, leaving 7 bases between. The CDR3 loop is CASSDAPNQPQHF. The DNA of the CDR3 is TGTGCCAGCAGTGATGCACCTAATCAGCCCCAGCATTTT.

V gene TRBV6-1 combines with J gene TRBJ1-2; D is ambiguous. V was shortened by 4 bases and J by 4 bases, with 13 bases between the two germline ends. The germline V gene has CDR1 MNHNS and CDR2 SASEGT. The CDR3 is made up of 14 amino acids. The CDR3 bases are TGTGCCAGCAGTGTCCCCCCCGGCTCCTATGGCTACACCTTC. The encoded protein is CASSVPPGSYGYTF.

A single count supports this clone. The chain recombines TRBV6-1 with TRBJ2-3; possible D gene TRBD2, 5 bases. The CDR3 covers 14 residues. From germline, CDR1 is MNHNS and CDR2 SASEGT. V was clipped by 7 bases and J by 6 bases, with 17 bases between them. CDR3: CASTGVYIGDTQYF. CDR3 bases: TGTGCCAGCACCGGGGTTTATATAGGGGATACGCAGTATTTT.

The chain uses TRBV10-3 and TRBJ2-7; D gene unclear. CDR1 is ENHRY, CDR2 SYGVKD, per germline. Trimming left V 0 bases short and J 2 bases short, with 8 bases between. This CDR3 is 14 amino acids long. CDR3 DNA: TGTGCCATCAGTGAGTCGTGGGATCCCTACGAGCAGTACTTC. It yields the protein CAISESWDPYEQYF.

The CDR3 DNA reads as TGCAGCGTCCTCGGCGGCCCGCGGGGGGAGCAGTACTTC. Translating gives CSVLGGPRGEQYF. The chain couples TRBV29-1 to TRBJ2-7; 7 bases match TRBD2. V was pared by 6 bases and J by 7 bases, with 12 bases of the junction left unmatched. The CDR3 extends over 13 amino acids. Germline assignment: CDR1 SQVTM and CDR2 ANQGSEA.

Here the CDR3 DNA reads TGTGCCAGCAGTCCACCGGGCGAGCAGTACTTC. This encodes CASSPPGEQYF. V usage is TRBV28 and J usage is TRBJ2-7; D gene unclear. CDR1 and CDR2 (germline): MDHEN, SYDVKM. V was cut by 5 bases and J by 6 bases, with 8 bases left in between. The CDR3 covers 11 residues. Complete variable domain (other parts from reference TRBV28 and TRBJ2-7): DVKVTQSSRYLVKRTGEKVFLECVQDMDHENMFWYRQDPGLGLRLIYFSYDVKMKEKGDIPEGYSVSREKKERFSLILESASTNQTSMYLCASSPPGEQYFGPGTRLTVT.

V and J are TRBV6-6 and TRBJ2-7; 7 nucleotides match TRBD1. Germline assignment: CDR1 MNHNY and CDR2 SVGAGI (reference sequence). With 6 bases clipped from V and 1 base from J, the junction kept 6 bases outside the gene matches. The CDR3 length is 14 residues. CDR3 protein: CASRPGGSSYEQYF. The CDR3 nucleotides are TGTGCCAGCAGGCCAGGGGGTTCTTCCTACGAGCAGTACTTC.

This sequence joins TRBV12-5 and TRBJ1-5; maybe TRBD1 (6 bases). CDR1 and CDR2 from the germline V gene are LGHNT and FRNRAP. The germline V and J ends were trimmed by 5 bases and 1 base, with 18 bases remaining between them. There are 17 residues in the CDR3. The CDR3 region is CASGAPGPGQSNQPQHF. CDR3 in DNA: TGTGCTAGTGGTGCTCCCGGCCCCGGACAGAGCAATCAGCCCCAGCATTTT.